The source of this TCR beta chain is a study of immune characterization of retroperitoneal liposarcoma. MiXCR, run by TCRdb on the PCR reads, gives a single entry per CDR3 protein. The sample contains fewer than 11,000 distinct CDR3 sequences, about 29% of which appear only once. This CDR3 comprises 13 residues. Germline values: CDR1 SGHNT, CDR2 YENEEA. Between the trimmed V and J ends, which lost 0 bases and 10 bases, there was a span of 10 bases. The sequencing sample was made of tumor tissue. This sequence joins TRBV11-3 and TRBJ2-1; D is uncertain. This receptor was obtained from a male donor with retroperitoneal liposarcoma. CDR3 protein: CASSLDSPSEQFF. CDR3 in DNA: TGTGCCAGCAGCTTAGATTCCCCCAGCGAGCAGTTCTTC.